Following are 30 T cell receptor beta chains from one sample sequenced in a study of shared clonotypes between healthy human individuals. Assay used: immunoSEQ multiplex PCR; TCRdb lists only in-frame clones, some missing. The sample includes under 2,500,000 clones, around 95% of them seen just once. The sample consisted of naive CD4+ T cells sorted from blood. The subset: CD45RA+ positively selected. These receptor sequences come from a man aged 18-30 years in good health.

In nucleotides, the CDR3 is TGCGCCAGCAGTTCCGGACAGGCGCCCATATATTTT. Its translation: CASSSGQAPIYF. V is TRBV5-1 and J is TRBJ1-3; 7 nucleotides line up with TRBD1. This CDR3 has 12 residues. Germline CDR1 SGHRS, CDR2 YFSETQ. Trimming removed 5 bases from V and 11 bases from J; junction bases left unmatched: 7.

The chain links TRBV4-1 to TRBJ2-2, with TRBD2 identical over 7 bases. CDR3 size: 15 residues. Trimming took 4 bases from V and 4 from J; bases not matched to a gene: 6. Per the germline V gene, CDR1 is MGHRA and CDR2 is YSYEKL. CDR3 amino acids: CASSPRSGGTGELFF. In DNA form, the CDR3 reads TGCGCCAGCAGCCCCCGGTCGGGGGGCACCGGGGAGCTGTTTTTT.

The genes are TRBV27 and TRBJ2-5; the match to TRBD2 covers 10 bases. The CDR3 sequence is 13 residues long. J was trimmed by 5 bases and V by 6 bases; bases with no gene match: 3. CDR1 MNHEY and CDR2 SMNVEV come from the germline V gene (reference sequence). The DNA of the CDR3 is TGTGCCAGCAGGAAGACTAGCGGGGAGACCCAGTACTTC. Amino acids: CASRKTSGETQYF.

The chain recombines TRBV7-3 with TRBJ2-1; D call uncertain. Between the trimmed V and J ends, which lost 1 base and 0 bases, there was a span of 7 bases. The CDR3 is made up of 15 amino acids. CDR1 and CDR2 from the germline V gene are SGHTA and FQGTGA. The CDR3 is CASSLNLGSYNEQFF. Here the CDR3 DNA reads TGTGCCAGCAGCTTAAATCTAGGCTCCTACAATGAGCAGTTCTTC.

The rearrangement links TRBV30 to TRBJ2-4; D gene uncertain. Germline CDR1 is GTSNPN and CDR2 is SVGIG (reference sequence). This CDR3 is built from 15 residues. V was shortened by 0 bases and J by 0 bases, with 9 bases between the two germline ends. The CDR3 DNA reads TGTGCCTGGAGTGTACGACAACTAGCCAAAAACATTCAGTACTTC. Translating gives CAWSVRQLAKNIQYF.

This chain connects TRBV10-3 to TRBJ2-3, with 13 bases fitting TRBD2. CDR3 length: 16 amino acids. Germline V gives CDR1 ENHRY, CDR2 SYGVKD. J lost 0 bases, V lost 5 bases, and 2 bases had no gene match. The CDR3 DNA is TGTGCCATCAGTCTGGGACTAGCGGGGAGCACAGATACGCAGTATTTT. Protein: CAISLGLAGSTDTQYF.

A note on this clone: The sample contains more than one DNA sequence encoding this CDR3. The chain links TRBV11-2 to TRBJ2-1, with D possibly TRBD2 on 6 matching bases. The V gene lost 3 bases and the J gene lost 0 bases, with 9 bases spanning the gap. The germline gives CDR1 SGHAT, CDR2 FQNNGV. This CDR3 has 15 amino acids. The CDR3 bases are TGTGCCAGCAGCTTTGGGACTTTCTCCTACAATGAGCAGTTCTTC. Its protein product is CASSFGTFSYNEQFF.

The chain recombines TRBV11-2 with TRBJ1-4; perhaps TRBD1 as D (5 bases). Trimming stripped 8 bases from V and 0 bases from J, with 16 bases between. This CDR3 is built from 16 residues. CDR1 is SGHAT and CDR2 is FQNNGV in the germline V gene. The DNA for the CDR3 is TGTGCCAGCTCAATCGAGGGGCGGACAACTAATGAAAAACTGTTTTTT. This translates into CASSIEGRTTNEKLFF.

The CDR3 DNA is TGTGCCAGCAGTGAAGCGCTTTTCTACGAGCAGTACTTC. Protein product: CASSEALFYEQYF. The chain uses TRBV2 and TRBJ2-7; no clear D. In germline, CDR1 is SNHLY, CDR2 FYNNEI. The CDR3 is made up of 13 amino acids. V shed 0 bases and J shed 3 bases, with 6 bases lying between them.

The chain uses TRBV2 and TRBJ2-3, with D possibly TRBD2 on 6 matching bases. With 6 bases removed from V and 8 bases from J, the gap between germline ends came to 21 bases. This CDR3 has 15 residues. Per the germline V gene, CDR1 is SNHLY and CDR2 is FYNNEI. This CDR3 reads CASSPLAGSPITQYF. Written as DNA, the CDR3 is TGTGCCAGCAGCCCCCTCGCGGGGTCCCCCATTACGCAGTATTTT.

The chain is built from TRBV30 and TRBJ1-2; no definite D call. CDR3 size: 13 residues. With 3 bases removed from V and 8 bases from J, the gap between germline ends came to 16 bases. The germline gives CDR1 GTSNPN, CDR2 SVGIG (reference sequence). The CDR3 sequence: CAWSLSRGWGYTF. CDR3 DNA sequence: TGTGCCTGGAGCCTCAGCCGAGGCTGGGGCTACACCTTC.

This clone occurred a few times. Other DNA sequences from this sample encode an identical CDR3 as well. The J gene is TRBJ2-7, the V gene TRBV7-6; 10 bases line up with TRBD1. V was clipped by 5 bases and J by 3 bases; unmatched bases: 1. CDR3 size: 13 residues. Germline V CDR1 and CDR2: SGHVS, FNYEAQ. The CDR3 loop reads CASSRTGGYEQYF. The CDR3 DNA reads TGTGCCAGCAGCCGGACAGGGGGCTACGAGCAGTACTTC.

The chain has TRBV10-3 and TRBJ2-1, with 16 bases lining up with TRBD2. Germline loops: CDR1 ENHRY, CDR2 SYGVKD. V was clipped by 8 bases and J by 7 bases; unmatched bases: 14. The CDR3 has 18 residues. In DNA, the CDR3 is TGTGCCATCCGACCGGGACTAGCGGGAGGGCCGGGATCAAATGAGCAGTTCTTC. It specifies CAIRPGLAGGPGSNEQFF.

This sequence joins TRBV25-1 and TRBJ2-2; no definite D call. This CDR3 has 16 amino acids. Germline V gene sequence: CDR1 MGHDK, CDR2 SYGVNS. Trimming took 4 bases from V and 4 from J, leaving 16 bases between them. The CDR3 region is CASSALTGRGTGELFF. The CDR3 nucleotides read TGTGCCAGCAGTGCCCTGACGGGTCGCGGCACCGGGGAGCTGTTTTTT.

The J gene is TRBJ2-1, the V gene TRBV7-3; either TRBD1 or TRBD2 may supply D (5 bases each). The CDR3 runs 14 residues. Trimming removed 5 bases from V and 9 bases from J, with 17 bases in between. Germline-derived CDR1 and CDR2 are SGHTA and FQGTGA. Here the CDR3 reads CASSPGTGPLEQFF. The DNA of the CDR3 is TGTGCCAGCAGCCCCGGGACGGGGCCCCTTGAGCAGTTCTTC.

The rearrangement joins TRBV5-6 to TRBJ1-1; no clear D gene. The germline V and J ends were trimmed by 4 bases and 1 base, with 8 bases remaining between them. There are 13 residues in the CDR3. Germline CDR1 SGHDT, CDR2 YYEEEE. The CDR3 DNA is TGTGCCAGCAGCGTGGGTCCGAACACTGAAGCTTTCTTT. It yields the protein CASSVGPNTEAFF. The full variable domain, rest sourced from reference TRBV5-6 and TRBJ1-1, is DAGVTQSPTHLIKTRGQQVTLRCSPKSGHDTVSWYQQALGQGPQFIFQYYEEEERQRGNFPDRFSGHQFPNYSSELNVNALLLGDSALYLCASSVGPNTEAFFGQGTRLTVV.

This clone has just one count. This chain uses TRBV5-1 with TRBJ2-3; 8 bases match TRBD1. V lost 5 bases and J lost 0; bases outside the gene matches: 5. CDR1 and CDR2 from the germline V gene are SGHRS and YFSETQ. The CDR3 extends over 15 amino acids. For the CDR3, the DNA is TGCGCCAGCAGTCGGGACAGGCTGAGCACAGATACGCAGTATTTT. It encodes CASSRDRLSTDTQYF.

V is TRBV5-8 and J is TRBJ1-6; no definite D call. The V and J ends lost 1 base and 0 bases respectively, with 5 bases between them. CDR1 and CDR2 from the germline V gene are SGHTS and YDEGEE. There are 15 residues in the CDR3. In DNA form, the CDR3 reads TGTGCCAGCAGCTTGAGAAGCTCCTATAATTCACCCCTCCACTTT. Protein: CASSLRSSYNSPLHF.

The rearrangement links TRBV6-5 to TRBJ2-7; tentative D call: TRBD1 (5 bases). CDR1 and CDR2 (germline): MNHEY, SVGAGI. V was clipped by 5 bases and J by 2 bases, with 16 bases between them. The CDR3 is made up of 15 amino acids. The CDR3 protein is CASSQGASPTYEQYF. The CDR3, as DNA: TGTGCCAGCAGTCAAGGGGCCTCTCCGACCTACGAGCAGTACTTC.

The chain combines TRBV6-5 with TRBJ2-7; possibly TRBD2 for D (6 bases). Looked up from germline, CDR1 is MNHEY and CDR2 is SVGAGI. The CDR3 sequence is 11 residues long. V shed 8 bases and J shed 6 bases, with 11 bases lying between them. CDR3 nucleotide sequence: TGTGCCAGCTGGCGGGATGGCGAGCAGTACTTC. As protein: CASWRDGEQYF.

For the CDR3, the DNA is TGTGCCAGCAGCTTTTACTCACAGGGGAAATCACCCCTCCACTTT. It translates to CASSFYSQGKSPLHF. This chain uses TRBV7-2 with TRBJ1-6; 7 nucleotides align to TRBD1. With V trimmed by 3 bases and J by 10 bases, 9 bases remained unmatched. CDR3 length equals 15 residues. The germline gives CDR1 SGHTA, CDR2 FQGNSA.

The chain employs TRBV9 and TRBJ2-7, with TRBD2 matching over 9 bases. Trimming at V came to 3 bases and at J to 1 base, leaving 8 bases not matched to a gene. Germline V lookup: CDR1 SGDLS, CDR2 YYNGEE. This CDR3 contains 16 residues. CDR3 in amino acids: CASSARGAGGSYEQYF. The CDR3 coding sequence is TGTGCCAGCAGCGCCCGCGGAGCGGGAGGATCCTACGAGCAGTACTTC.

This clone has just one count. The J gene is TRBJ1-6, the V gene TRBV10-2; D call uncertain. CDR3 size: 14 residues. V shed 4 bases and J shed 7 bases, with 11 bases lying between them. From germline, CDR1 is WSHSY and CDR2 SAAADI. This CDR3 is CASSVGKENSPLHF. The DNA of the CDR3 is TGCGCCAGCAGTGTAGGGAAGGAGAATTCACCCCTCCACTTT.

In DNA, the CDR3 is TGTGCCTGGAGTCCGAGGGGTAAGAACACTGAAGCTTTCTTT. This gives the protein CAWSPRGKNTEAFF. The chain couples TRBV30 to TRBJ1-1; the D gene is possibly TRBD1 (5 bases). Trimming shortened V by 2 bases and J by 1 base, and 11 bases separated the two germline ends. CDR1 is GTSNPN, CDR2 SVGIG, per germline (reference sequence). The CDR3 length is 14 residues.

This chain uses TRBV5-3 with TRBJ1-5, with 10 bases lining up with TRBD1. TRBV5-3 is reported as an ORF; its role is uncertain. The CDR3 length is 20 residues. Unmatched junction bases numbered 18, after V lost 4 bases and J lost 2 bases. This CDR3 is CARSLHTSGTGERGNQPQHF. DNA for the CDR3: TGTGCCAGAAGCCTTCACACATCCGGGACAGGGGAACGAGGCAATCAGCCCCAGCATTTT.

This chain links TRBV6-5 with TRBJ2-5, with D uncertain. With the DNA end fitting TRBJ2-7 better, the J assignment may be wrong. Germline V gene sequence: CDR1 MNHEY, CDR2 SVGAGI. CDR3 length equals 14 residues. The CDR3 loop reads CASRPSFSSYEQYF. The DNA of the CDR3 is TGTGCCAGCAGGCCTTCATTTAGCTCCTACGAGCAGTACTTC.

J is TRBJ2-3 and V is TRBV6-5, with D perhaps being TRBD1 or TRBD2 (6 bases each). The CDR3 covers 14 residues. From germline, CDR1 is MNHEY and CDR2 SVGAGI. CDR3 loop: CGTGVGGHTDTQYF. CDR3 coding DNA: TGTGGGACGGGAGTAGGGGGACACACAGATACGCAGTATTTT.

The gene calls are TRBV7-3 and TRBJ2-2; D is unclear. The V end was cut by 5 bases, the J end by 4 bases, with 20 bases between. CDR1 is SGHTA and CDR2 is FQGTGA in the germline V gene. This CDR3 region has 17 residues. This CDR3 is CASSPYGLVGGTGELFF. For the CDR3, the DNA is TGTGCCAGCAGCCCGTATGGGCTAGTCGGTGGCACCGGGGAGCTGTTTTTT.

This sequence joins TRBV5-6 and TRBJ1-4; no definite D call. The CDR3 runs to 13 residues. In germline, CDR1 is SGHDT, CDR2 YYEEEE. V was clipped by 7 bases and J by 5 bases, with 12 bases between them. The CDR3 DNA reads as TGTGCCAGCGCGGTCGGCAGGAATGAAAAACTGTTTTTT. This translates into CASAVGRNEKLFF.

The J gene is TRBJ2-5, the V gene TRBV5-4; possible D gene TRBD1, 6 bases. V was trimmed by 5 bases and J by 9 bases, leaving 20 bases between them. The CDR3 runs to 14 residues. The germline CDR1 and CDR2 sequences are SGHNT and YYREEE (reference sequence). The CDR3 protein is CASRTESGVGAQYF. The CDR3 coding sequence is TGTGCCAGCAGAACTGAATCAGGGGTCGGGGCCCAGTACTTC.